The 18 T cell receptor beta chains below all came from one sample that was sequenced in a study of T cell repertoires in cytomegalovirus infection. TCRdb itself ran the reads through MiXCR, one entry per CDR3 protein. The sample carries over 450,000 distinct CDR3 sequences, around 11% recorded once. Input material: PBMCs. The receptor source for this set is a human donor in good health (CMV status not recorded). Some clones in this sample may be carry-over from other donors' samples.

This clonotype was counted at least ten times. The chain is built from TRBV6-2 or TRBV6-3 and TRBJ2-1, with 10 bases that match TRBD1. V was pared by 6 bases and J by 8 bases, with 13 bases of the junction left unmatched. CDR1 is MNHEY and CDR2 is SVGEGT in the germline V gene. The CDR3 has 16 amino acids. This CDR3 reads CASRTGGWLLMDEQFF. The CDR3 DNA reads TGTGCCAGCAGGACAGGGGGCTGGTTACTAATGGATGAGCAGTTCTTC.

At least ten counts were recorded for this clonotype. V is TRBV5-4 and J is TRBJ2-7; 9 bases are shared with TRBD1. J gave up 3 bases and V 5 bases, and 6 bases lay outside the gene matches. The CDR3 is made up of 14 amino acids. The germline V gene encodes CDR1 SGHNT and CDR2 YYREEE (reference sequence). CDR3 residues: CASSPRTGDYEQYF. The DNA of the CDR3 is TGTGCCAGCAGTCCAAGGACAGGGGACTACGAGCAGTACTTC.

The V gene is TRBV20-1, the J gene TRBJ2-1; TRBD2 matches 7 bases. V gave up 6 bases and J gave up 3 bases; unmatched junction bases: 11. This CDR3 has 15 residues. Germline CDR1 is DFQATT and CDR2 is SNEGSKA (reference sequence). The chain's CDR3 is CSAKPPAGFYNEQFF. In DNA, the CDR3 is TGCAGTGCCAAACCCCCAGCGGGGTTCTACAATGAGCAGTTCTTC.

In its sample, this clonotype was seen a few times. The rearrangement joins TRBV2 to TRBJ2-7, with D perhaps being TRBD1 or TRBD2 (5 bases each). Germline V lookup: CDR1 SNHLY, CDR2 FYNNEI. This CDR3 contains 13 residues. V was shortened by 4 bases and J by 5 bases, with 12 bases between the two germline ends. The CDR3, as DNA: TGTGCCAGCAGTGGGGGGAAAGGCCACGAGCAGTACTTC. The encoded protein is CASSGGKGHEQYF.

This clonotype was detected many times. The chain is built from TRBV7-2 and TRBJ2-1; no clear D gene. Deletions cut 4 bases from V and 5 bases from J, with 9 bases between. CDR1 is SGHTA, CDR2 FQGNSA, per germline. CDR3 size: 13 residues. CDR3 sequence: CASSYDLDNEQFF. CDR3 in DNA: TGTGCCAGCAGCTACGACTTGGACAATGAGCAGTTCTTC.

This chain's CDR3 is CASRPPPGLAGETQYF. For the CDR3, the DNA is TGTGCCAGCAGACCTCCTCCGGGACTAGCAGGGGAGACCCAGTACTTC. The chain links TRBV11-3 to TRBJ2-5, with 9 positions matching TRBD2. The J segment lost 5 bases and the V segment lost 6 bases, leaving 13 bases of the junction unmatched. CDR3 length: 16 amino acids. Germline values: CDR1 SGHNT, CDR2 YENEEA.

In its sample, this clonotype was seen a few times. DNA of the CDR3: TGCGCCAGCAGCTTGGACAGCATTTCTGGCCAGCCCCAGCATTTT. It encodes CASSLDSISGQPQHF. V is TRBV5-1 and J is TRBJ1-5; D gene uncertain. CDR3 length: 15 amino acids. Germline values: CDR1 SGHRS, CDR2 YFSETQ. V gave up 0 bases and J gave up 7 bases, with 14 bases separating them.

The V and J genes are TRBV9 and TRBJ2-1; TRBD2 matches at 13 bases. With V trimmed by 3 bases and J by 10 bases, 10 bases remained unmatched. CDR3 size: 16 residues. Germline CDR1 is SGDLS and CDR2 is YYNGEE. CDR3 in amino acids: CASSATGTSGTGEQFF. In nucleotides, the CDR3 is TGTGCCAGCAGCGCGACCGGGACTAGCGGGACTGGGGAGCAGTTCTTC.

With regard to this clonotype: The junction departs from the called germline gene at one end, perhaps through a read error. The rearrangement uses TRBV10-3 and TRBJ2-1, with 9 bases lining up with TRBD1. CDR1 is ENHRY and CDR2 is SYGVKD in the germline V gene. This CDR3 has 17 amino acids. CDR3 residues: CAIGEPAGQGSYNEQFF. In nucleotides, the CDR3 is TGTGCCATCGGTGAGCCGGCGGGACAGGGATCCTACAATGAGCAGTTCTTC.

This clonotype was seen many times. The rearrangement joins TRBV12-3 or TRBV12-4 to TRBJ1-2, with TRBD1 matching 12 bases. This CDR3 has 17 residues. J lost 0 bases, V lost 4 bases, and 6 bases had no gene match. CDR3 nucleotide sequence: TGTGCCAGCAGTTCCGGGACAGGGGGCCTTACTAACTATGGCTACACCTTC. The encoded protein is CASSSGTGGLTNYGYTF.

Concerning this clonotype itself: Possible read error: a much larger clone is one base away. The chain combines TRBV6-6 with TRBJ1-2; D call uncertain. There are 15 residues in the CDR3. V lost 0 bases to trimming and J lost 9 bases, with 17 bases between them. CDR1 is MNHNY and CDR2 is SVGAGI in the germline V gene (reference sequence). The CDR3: CASSYSTAPNDSYTF. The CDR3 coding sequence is TGTGCCAGCAGTTACTCCACAGCCCCCAACGATAGCTACACCTTC.

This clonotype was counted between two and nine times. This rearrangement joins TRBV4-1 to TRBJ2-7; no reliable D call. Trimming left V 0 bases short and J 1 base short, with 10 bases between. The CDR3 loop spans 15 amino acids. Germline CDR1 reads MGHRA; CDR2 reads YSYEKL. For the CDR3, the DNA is TGCGCCAGCAGCCAAGATCTGACGCTATCCTACGAGCAGTACTTC. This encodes CASSQDLTLSYEQYF.

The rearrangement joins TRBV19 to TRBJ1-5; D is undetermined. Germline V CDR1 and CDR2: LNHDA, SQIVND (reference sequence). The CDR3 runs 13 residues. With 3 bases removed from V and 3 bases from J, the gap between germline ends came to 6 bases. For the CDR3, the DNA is TGTGCCAGTAGTATGGGATTCAATCAGCCCCAGCATTTT. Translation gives CASSMGFNQPQHF.

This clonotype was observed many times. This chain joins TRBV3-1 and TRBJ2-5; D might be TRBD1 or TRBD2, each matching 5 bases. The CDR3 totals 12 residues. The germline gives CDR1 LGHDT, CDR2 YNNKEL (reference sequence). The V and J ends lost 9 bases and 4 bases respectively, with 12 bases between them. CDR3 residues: CASGGKGETQYF. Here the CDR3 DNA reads TGTGCCAGTGGGGGTAAAGGAGAGACCCAGTACTTC.

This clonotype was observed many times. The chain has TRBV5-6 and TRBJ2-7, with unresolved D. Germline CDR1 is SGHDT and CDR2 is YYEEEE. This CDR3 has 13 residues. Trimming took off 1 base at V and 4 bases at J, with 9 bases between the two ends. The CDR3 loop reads CASSLKGFYEQYF. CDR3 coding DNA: TGTGCCAGCAGCTTGAAGGGATTTTACGAGCAGTACTTC.

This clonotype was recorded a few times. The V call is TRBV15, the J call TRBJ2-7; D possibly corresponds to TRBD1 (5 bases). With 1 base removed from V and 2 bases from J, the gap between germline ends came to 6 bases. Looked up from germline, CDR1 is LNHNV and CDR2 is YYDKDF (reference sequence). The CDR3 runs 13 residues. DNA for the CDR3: TGTGCCACCAGCAGAGCCAGGGCCTACGAGCAGTACTTC. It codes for CATSRARAYEQYF.

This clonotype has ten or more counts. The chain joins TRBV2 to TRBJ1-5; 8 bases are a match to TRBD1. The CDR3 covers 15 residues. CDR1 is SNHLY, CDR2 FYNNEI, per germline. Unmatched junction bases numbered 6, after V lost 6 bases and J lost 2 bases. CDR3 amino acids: CASRTGGVGNQPQHF. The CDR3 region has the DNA TGTGCCAGCAGAACAGGGGGAGTCGGCAATCAGCCCCAGCATTTT.

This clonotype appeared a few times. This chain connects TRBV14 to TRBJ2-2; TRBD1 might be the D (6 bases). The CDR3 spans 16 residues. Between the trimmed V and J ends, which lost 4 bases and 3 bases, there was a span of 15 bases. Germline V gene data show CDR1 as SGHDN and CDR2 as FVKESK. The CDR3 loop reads CASSPWGRGDTGELFF. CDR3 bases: TGTGCCAGCAGCCCTTGGGGCAGGGGAGACACCGGGGAGCTGTTTTTT.